Each of the 15 T cell receptor beta chains below was sequenced from the same sample in a study of shared clonotypes between healthy human individuals. Only in-frame clones appear in the TCRdb table, and some are missing; sequencing was by immunoSEQ multiplex PCR. The sample lists around 550,000 clones, roughly 95% occurring once. Naive CD8 cells, CD45RO-negative and positively selected for CCR7, excluded terminally differentiated effector memory CD45RA+ cells. Sequences were obtained from naive CD8+ T cells sorted from blood. These receptors were taken from a woman in her twenties or thirties in good health.

The rearrangement links TRBV4-1 to TRBJ2-1; D gene ambiguous. Per germline, CDR1 MGHRA and CDR2 YSYEKL. V shed 4 bases and J shed 2 bases, with 12 bases lying between them. This CDR3 spans 15 amino acids. CDR3 in DNA: TGCGCCAGCAGCCCCAGGTGGGAAACCTACAATGAGCAGTTCTTC. Its protein is CASSPRWETYNEQFF.

The CDR3 DNA reads as TGTGCCACCGGGTTTGTGAACACTGAAGCTTTCTTT. It yields the protein CATGFVNTEAFF. This chain connects TRBV19 to TRBJ1-1; D uncertain. Trimming pared 10 bases from V and 0 bases from J, leaving 9 bases between. CDR3 size: 12 residues. Germline CDR1 and CDR2: LNHDA and SQIVND (reference sequence). The complete variable domain, with remaining parts taken from reference TRBV19 and TRBJ1-1, reads DGGITQSPKYLFRKEGQNVTLSCEQNLNHDAMYWYRQDPGQGLRLIYYSQIVNDFQKGDIAEGYSVSREKKESFPLTVTSAQKNPTAFYLCATGFVNTEAFFGQGTRLTVV.

The chain employs TRBV21-1 and TRBJ1-1. TRBV21-1 corresponds to a pseudogene. The CDR3 has 15 residues. CDR3: CASSKRAGPNTEAFF. CDR3 nucleotide sequence: TGTGCCAGCAGCAAGAGGGCAGGACCGAACACTGAAGCTTTCTTT.

The V call is TRBV2, the J call TRBJ2-7; 7 bases agree with TRBD1. CDR1 and CDR2 (germline): SNHLY, FYNNEI. V was pared by 7 bases and J by 4 bases, with 13 bases of the junction left unmatched. This CDR3 spans 15 amino acids. CDR3 region: CASMLEQGPAYEQYF. The CDR3 bases are TGTGCCAGCATGCTCGAACAGGGGCCAGCTTACGAGCAGTACTTC.

The rearrangement uses TRBV6-1 and TRBJ1-1; unclear D gene. The length of the CDR3 is 12 residues. The V gene's germline CDR1 is MNHNS and CDR2 SASEGT. Trimming shortened V by 11 bases and J by 0 bases, and 10 bases separated the two germline ends. The CDR3 DNA follows: TGTGCCGTACACGCAATGAACACTGAAGCTTTCTTT. This encodes CAVHAMNTEAFF.

This sequence joins TRBV5-1 and TRBJ2-1; the match to TRBD1 covers 9 bases. Germline V lookup: CDR1 SGHRS, CDR2 YFSETQ. V lost 3 bases, J lost 3 bases, and 4 bases stayed unmatched. The CDR3 sequence is 15 residues long. This chain's CDR3 is CASSWDRDLYNEQFF. The CDR3 bases are TGCGCCAGCAGCTGGGACAGGGATCTCTACAATGAGCAGTTCTTC.

The chain joins TRBV27 to TRBJ2-1, with D perhaps matching TRBD2 (5 bases). CDR1 and CDR2 (germline): MNHEY, SMNVEV (reference sequence). The CDR3 runs 17 residues. The V end lost 7 bases, the J end lost 0 bases, and 19 bases lay between the germline ends. The CDR3 is CASNRAEVWSSYNEQFF. As DNA, the CDR3 is TGTGCCAGCAACCGAGCGGAGGTATGGAGCTCCTACAATGAGCAGTTCTTC.

The chain links TRBV14 to TRBJ1-2; 8 bases agree with TRBD1. V gave up 0 bases and J gave up 6 bases; unmatched junction bases: 3. The CDR3 is 14 residues long. Germline V gives CDR1 SGHDN, CDR2 FVKESK. The CDR3 DNA reads TGTGCCAGCAGCCAAGACAACAGGGGGGATGGCTACACCTTC. Protein product: CASSQDNRGDGYTF.

This rearrangement joins TRBV27 to TRBJ1-2; 8 nucleotides agree with TRBD1. The CDR3 has 12 residues. Trimming cost V 6 bases and J 6 bases; bases outside gene matches: 3. Germline-derived CDR1 and CDR2 are MNHEY and SMNVEV (reference sequence). As DNA, the CDR3 is TGTGCCAGCAGGACAGGGGCAAATGGCTACACCTTC. Its translation: CASRTGANGYTF.

The chain has TRBV29-1 and TRBJ2-5; 9 bases map to TRBD2. The better agreement between TRBJ2-7 and the DNA end casts doubt on the J call. Germline CDR1 SQVTM, CDR2 ANQGSEA. The CDR3 consists of 14 residues. In nucleotides, the CDR3 is TGCAGCGCCAGTCTAGCGGGACAGACCTACGAGCAGTACTTC. This encodes CSASLAGQTYEQYF.

The chain combines TRBV4-1 with TRBJ2-5; TRBD1 might be the D (7 bases). Germline V CDR1 and CDR2: MGHRA, YSYEKL. Trimming removed 0 bases at V and 2 bases at J, with 10 bases between. The CDR3 is 15 residues long. The CDR3 DNA reads TGCGCCAGCAGCCAAGATCAGGGGGGACAAGAGACCCAGTACTTC. It specifies CASSQDQGGQETQYF.

This clone was seen a single time. The chain uses TRBV13 and TRBJ2-7; D call uncertain. From germline, CDR1 is PRHDT and CDR2 FYEKMQ (reference sequence). The length of the CDR3 is 12 residues. Trimming shortened V by 4 bases and J by 7 bases, and 11 bases separated the two germline ends. The CDR3 DNA is TGTGCCAGCAGCTACCAGGACGGGGAGCAGTACTTC. This sequence encodes CASSYQDGEQYF.

The chain recombines TRBV29-1 with TRBJ2-6, with 7 bases that match TRBD1. V lost 1 base, J lost 0 bases, and 12 bases stayed unmatched. CDR1 is SQVTM and CDR2 is ANQGSEA in the germline V gene. The CDR3 contains 19 residues. This chain's CDR3 is CSVEGDRDSAPSGANVLTF. CDR3 DNA sequence: TGCAGCGTTGAAGGGGACCGGGACAGTGCTCCCTCTGGGGCCAACGTCCTGACTTTC.

J is TRBJ1-1 and V is TRBV13; 9 nucleotides agree with TRBD1. Germline CDR1 reads PRHDT; CDR2 reads FYEKMQ (reference sequence). J was trimmed by 1 base and V by 5 bases; bases with no gene match: 2. The CDR3 is made up of 14 amino acids. DNA for the CDR3: TGTGCCAGCAGCATACAGGGGGCGAACACTGAAGCTTTCTTT. Translation gives CASSIQGANTEAFF.

As regards this clone: This CDR3 is also generated by other DNA sequences in the sample. The rearrangement uses TRBV27 and TRBJ2-3, with no clear D. V was shortened by 5 bases and J by 0 bases, with 3 bases between the two germline ends. In germline, CDR1 is MNHEY, CDR2 SMNVEV (reference sequence). This CDR3 is 12 amino acids long. CDR3 in amino acids: CASSPSTDTQYF. The CDR3 DNA reads TGTGCCAGCAGTCCGAGCACAGATACGCAGTATTTT.